Below are 30 T cell receptor beta chains sequenced from a single sample in a study of blood T cell repertoires in COVID-19. Sequencing was performed with immunoSEQ multiplex PCR; in TCRdb, only in-frame clones are kept and a portion is missing. The sample includes about 380,000 clones, 80% to 90% of them seen just once. The specimen sequenced was peripheral blood. The source of these receptors is a man in his forties with acute or convalescent COVID-19.

The genes are TRBV10-1 and TRBJ2-7, with D perhaps TRBD1 (6 bases). Germline assignment: CDR1 WNHNN and CDR2 SYGVQD (reference sequence). The V and J ends lost 7 bases and 2 bases respectively, with 18 bases between them. The CDR3 totals 15 residues. CDR3 region: CASTPQGKRTYEQYF. In DNA, the CDR3 is TGCGCCAGCACCCCACAGGGAAAGCGAACCTACGAGCAGTACTTC.

The rearrangement joins TRBV7-9 to TRBJ2-3; D possibly corresponds to TRBD2 (5 bases). V lost 7 bases, J lost 2 bases, and 13 bases lay in between. Germline V gene data show CDR1 as SEHNR and CDR2 as FQNEAQ (reference sequence). The CDR3 has 14 residues. The DNA for the CDR3 is TGTGCCAGCATTCCTCGGGGATCCACAGATACGCAGTATTTT. Amino acids: CASIPRGSTDTQYF. Drawing the rest from reference TRBV7-9 and TRBJ2-3, the complete variable domain is DTGVSQNPRHKITKRGQNVTFRCDPISEHNRLYWYRQTLGQGPEFLTYFQNEAQLEKSRLLSDRFSAERPKGSFSTLEIQRTEQGDSAMYLCASIPRGSTDTQYFGPGTRLTVL.

The gene calls are TRBV6-6 and TRBJ2-7, with TRBD2 as a possible D gene (6 bases). The CDR3 covers 12 residues. V dropped 10 bases and J dropped 4 bases, with 14 bases sitting between them. Germline V gives CDR1 MNHNY, CDR2 SVGAGI (reference sequence). The CDR3 bases are TGTGCCACCAGGAGGGAAGAGTACGAGCAGTACTTC. Protein: CATRREEYEQYF.

This clone turned up a few times. In DNA form, the CDR3 reads TGTGCCAGCAGCTTGCCAGGGGAGTCCTACGAGCAGTACTTC. It yields the protein CASSLPGESYEQYF. This sequence joins TRBV5-8 and TRBJ2-7; tentatively, D is TRBD1 (6 bases). This CDR3 is built from 14 residues. CDR1 and CDR2 from the germline V gene are SGHTS and YDEGEE. The V end lost 1 base, the J end lost 1 base, and 9 bases lay between the germline ends.

This clone was detected only once. The chain has TRBV7-8 and TRBJ2-5, with D uncertain. The length of the CDR3 is 14 residues. Germline CDR1 reads SGHVS; CDR2 reads FQNEAQ. Trimming removed 2 bases from V and 2 bases from J, with 9 bases in between. The CDR3 region has the DNA TGTGCCAGCAGCTTAATGAGAGTTCAAGAGACCCAGTACTTC. It translates to CASSLMRVQETQYF.

This chain uses TRBV27 with TRBJ1-1, with TRBD1 matching over 10 bases. J was trimmed by 2 bases and V by 4 bases; bases with no gene match: 10. The germline CDR1 and CDR2 sequences are MNHEY and SMNVEV (reference sequence). There are 17 residues in the CDR3. The CDR3 spells CASSSRQGALINTEAFF. The CDR3 nucleotides are TGTGCCAGCAGTTCCCGACAGGGGGCGTTGATCAACACTGAAGCTTTCTTT.

The chain links TRBV24-1 to TRBJ2-7, with 7 bases fitting TRBD1. This CDR3 comprises 14 residues. Germline CDR1 reads KGHDR; CDR2 reads SFDVKD. With 4 bases clipped from V and 5 bases from J, the junction kept 7 bases outside the gene matches. DNA for the CDR3: TGTGCCACCAGTGACGTAGACAGGGCCCACGAGCAGTACTTC. Translating it yields CATSDVDRAHEQYF.

The rearrangement uses TRBV5-1 and TRBJ2-3; weak D call: TRBD1 (6 bases). This CDR3 comprises 15 residues. In germline, CDR1 is SGHRS, CDR2 YFSETQ. The V and J ends lost 3 bases and 3 bases respectively, with 14 bases between them. The CDR3 loop is CASSSQGRGTDTQYF. The CDR3 bases are TGCGCCAGCAGCTCACAGGGTCGGGGTACAGATACGCAGTATTTT. Using reference TRBV5-1 and TRBJ2-3 for the parts outside the CDR3, the full variable domain is KAGVTQTPRYLIKTRGQQVTLSCSPISGHRSVSWYQQTPGQGLQFLFEYFSETQRNKGNFPGRFSGRQFSNSRSEMNVSTLELGDSALYLCASSSQGRGTDTQYFGPGTRLTVL.

V usage is TRBV6-5 and J usage is TRBJ1-1, with 7 nucleotides matching TRBD1. Germline V CDR1 and CDR2: MNHEY, SVGAGI. The junction had 4 bases not matched to a gene; V was cut back by 4 bases and J by 2 bases. The CDR3 runs to 14 residues. CDR3 residues: CASSLRTGNTEAFF. CDR3 nucleotides: TGTGCCAGCAGTTTGAGGACAGGAAACACTGAAGCTTTCTTT.

The V call is TRBV29-1, the J call TRBJ2-7, with D perhaps matching TRBD2 (5 bases). Germline loops: CDR1 SQVTM, CDR2 ANQGSEA. This CDR3 comprises 13 residues. V was shortened by 5 bases and J by 4 bases, with 15 bases between the two germline ends. The CDR3 here is CSVRRGPVYEQYF. The CDR3 region has the DNA TGCAGCGTTAGAAGAGGGCCAGTATACGAGCAGTACTTC.

The rearrangement joins TRBV7-9 to TRBJ2-2; D may be TRBD2 (5 bases). The CDR3 is 15 amino acids. The V end was cut by 2 bases, the J end by 4 bases, with 11 bases between. CDR1 SEHNR and CDR2 FQNEAQ come from the germline V gene (reference sequence). CDR3 nucleotides: TGTGCCAGCAGCTTAACCCCTCGGGGCACCGGGGAGCTGTTTTTT. Its protein product is CASSLTPRGTGELFF.

The V and J genes are TRBV5-5 and TRBJ1-3; TRBD1 matches at 8 bases. V trimming: 5 bases; J trimming: 0 bases; junction bases outside the gene matches: 10. Germline CDR1 SGHKS, CDR2 YYEKEE (reference sequence). The length of the CDR3 is 17 residues. The CDR3 DNA reads TGTGCCAGCAGACTTAACAGGGGGTACAGCTCTGGAAACACCATATATTTT. Amino acid sequence: CASRLNRGYSSGNTIYF.

The chain employs TRBV9 and TRBJ2-7; a weak D match, TRBD1 (6 bases). CDR3 length equals 14 residues. CDR1 SGDLS and CDR2 YYNGEE come from the germline V gene. Trimming left V 3 bases short and J 3 bases short, with 13 bases between. The CDR3 DNA sequence: TGTGCCAGCAGCGGTCAGGGACACCACTACGAGCAGTACTTC. Translating it yields CASSGQGHHYEQYF.

The chain uses TRBV30 and TRBJ2-7; a weak D match, TRBD1 (6 bases). The CDR3 contains 13 residues. Trimming stripped 2 bases from V and 0 bases from J, with 8 bases between. CDR1 and CDR2 (germline): GTSNPN, SVGIG (reference sequence). CDR3 residues: CAWSPDSSYEQYF. DNA for the CDR3: TGTGCCTGGAGTCCGGACAGCTCCTACGAGCAGTACTTC.

This clone has a handful of counts. The chain employs TRBV7-3 and TRBJ2-2, with D hard to call. Trimming took 5 bases from V and 4 from J, leaving 5 bases between them. Per germline, CDR1 SGHTA and CDR2 FQGTGA. The CDR3 contains 12 residues. The CDR3, as DNA: TGTGCCAGCAGCCCCCTCACCGGGGAGCTGTTTTTT. It yields the protein CASSPLTGELFF. Complete variable domain (other parts from reference TRBV7-3 and TRBJ2-2): GAGVSQTPSNKVTEKGKYVELRCDPISGHTALYWYRQSLGQGPEFLIYFQGTGAADDSGLPNDRFFAVRPEGSVSTLKIQRTERGDSAVYLCASSPLTGELFFGEGSRLTVL.

The J gene is TRBJ1-1, the V gene TRBV5-6; D gene ambiguous. Germline V gene lookup returns CDR1 SGHDT and CDR2 YYEEEE. V was cut by 4 bases and J by 5 bases, with 18 bases left in between. The CDR3 has 15 amino acids. The CDR3 here is CASSTPTSSRTEAFF. The CDR3 DNA reads TGTGCCAGCAGCACCCCAACTTCAAGTCGGACTGAAGCTTTCTTT.

The chain joins TRBV7-9 to TRBJ2-1; 8 nucleotides align to TRBD2. This CDR3 is built from 14 residues. V shed 5 bases and J 2 bases; nucleotides not matched to a gene: 2. Germline V gene sequence: CDR1 SEHNR, CDR2 FQNEAQ (reference sequence). The CDR3 sequence is CASSREGTYNEQFF. In nucleotides, the CDR3 is TGTGCCAGCAGCCGGGAGGGGACCTACAATGAGCAGTTCTTC.

Comments on this clone: A read error may produce the germline difference seen at one junction end. The rearrangement joins TRBV5-6 to TRBJ1-4; D uncertain. Germline V CDR1 and CDR2: SGHDT, YYEEEE. This CDR3 region has 13 residues. The CDR3: CASSLGTGLTGIF. The CDR3 bases are TGTGCCAGCAGCTTGGGGACGGGGTTGACCGGGATTTTT.

The chain joins TRBV7-9 to TRBJ2-5; TRBD2 matches 7 bases. V was pared by 2 bases and J by 5 bases, with 5 bases of the junction left unmatched. The CDR3 is made up of 14 amino acids. Germline lookup yields CDR1 SEHNR and CDR2 FQNEAQ (reference sequence). CDR3 nucleotide sequence: TGTGCCAGCAGCTTACCGCGGGAGAGGGAGACCCAGTACTTC. This encodes CASSLPRERETQYF.

The count of this clone is one. The chain employs TRBV29-1 and TRBJ1-2; the D gene is possibly TRBD1 (6 bases). Germline V gene sequence: CDR1 SQVTM, CDR2 ANQGSEA. This CDR3 region has 14 residues. Trimming took 5 bases from V and 2 from J, leaving 15 bases between them. The CDR3 DNA sequence: TGCAGCGTTAGACAGGAATTTGGAAACTATGGCTACACCTTC. Protein sequence: CSVRQEFGNYGYTF.

The V gene is TRBV6-5, the J gene TRBJ2-7, with 7 bases identical to TRBD2. V lost 7 bases, J lost 3 bases, and 6 bases stayed unmatched. The CDR3 length is 13 residues. CDR1 is MNHEY and CDR2 is SVGAGI in the germline V gene. Here the CDR3 reads CASKIAGFYEQYF. CDR3 DNA: TGTGCCAGCAAAATAGCGGGTTTCTACGAGCAGTACTTC.

On this clone: The junction departs from the called germline gene at one end, perhaps through a read error. The V call is TRBV29-1, the J call TRBJ2-1, with D tentatively TRBD2 (5 bases). From germline, CDR1 is SQVTM and CDR2 ANQGSEA. The CDR3 covers 13 residues. In DNA form, the CDR3 reads TGCAGCGTCGGTGGACTCTCCTATAATGAGCAGTTCTTC. Amino acids: CSVGGLSYNEQFF.

This clone was seen a handful of times. V and J are TRBV27 and TRBJ2-1; maybe TRBD1 (6 bases). Trimming removed 3 bases at V and 10 bases at J, with 19 bases between. The CDR3 extends over 15 amino acids. Germline assignment: CDR1 MNHEY and CDR2 SMNVEV (reference sequence). CDR3: CASSFAQDRLDEQFF. DNA of the CDR3: TGTGCCAGCAGTTTCGCGCAAGACAGGTTGGACGAGCAGTTCTTC.

V usage is TRBV5-1 and J usage is TRBJ2-7, with TRBD1 matching over 7 bases. The trim removed 4 bases at V and 3 bases at J, leaving 4 bases unmatched. CDR1 is SGHRS and CDR2 is YFSETQ in the germline V gene. The CDR3 loop spans 13 amino acids. The CDR3 is CASSPGTVYEQYF. In DNA form, the CDR3 reads TGCGCCAGCAGCCCGGGGACAGTCTACGAGCAGTACTTC.

V usage is TRBV3-1 (or the pseudogene TRBV3-2) and J usage is TRBJ1-2, with 8 positions matching TRBD1. The CDR3 has 14 residues. The junction had 4 bases not matched to a gene; V was cut back by 4 bases and J by 3 bases. CDR1 and CDR2 from the germline V gene are LGHDT and YNNKEL (reference sequence). CDR3 DNA sequence: TGTGCCAGCAGCCGATACAGGGGGGACTATGGCTACACCTTC. Translation gives CASSRYRGDYGYTF.

This CDR3 is CASSRTGGLYEQYF. CDR3 bases: TGTGCCAGCAGCCGGACAGGGGGGCTCTACGAGCAGTACTTC. The rearrangement joins TRBV7-2 to TRBJ2-7; 10 bases match TRBD1. The CDR3 extends over 14 amino acids. Losses at the gene ends were 5 bases for V and 3 bases for J; bases not matched to a gene: 4. CDR1 SGHTA and CDR2 FQGNSA come from the germline V gene.

The CDR3 bases are TGTGCCAGCAGTTACTCGGGGGGGAGCACCGGGGAGCTGTTTTTT. It is translated as CASSYSGGSTGELFF. The chain recombines TRBV6-5 with TRBJ2-2; 7 bases map to TRBD2. CDR1 is MNHEY and CDR2 is SVGAGI in the germline V gene. The CDR3 runs 15 residues. Trimming cost V 0 bases and J 4 bases; bases outside gene matches: 2.

The V call is TRBV11-3, the J call TRBJ2-7; no definite D call. Between the trimmed V and J ends, which lost 0 bases and 6 bases, there was a span of 9 bases. The length of the CDR3 is 13 residues. In germline, CDR1 is SGHNT, CDR2 YENEEA. The CDR3 loop is CASSLDSSREQYF. The CDR3 region has the DNA TGTGCCAGCAGCTTAGATTCGAGCCGCGAGCAGTACTTC.

J is TRBJ2-2 and V is TRBV18, with D tentatively TRBD1 (6 bases). This CDR3 is 15 amino acids long. The germline CDR1 and CDR2 sequences are KGHSH and LQKENI. The V end lost 0 bases, the J end lost 4 bases, and 9 bases lay between the germline ends. The CDR3 bases are TGTGCCAGCTCACCACCGAACAGGGCCACCGGGGAGCTGTTTTTT. Its translation is CASSPPNRATGELFF.

The chain has TRBV7-8 and TRBJ2-1, with D tentatively TRBD2 (5 bases). V shed 0 bases and J shed 9 bases, with 18 bases lying between them. CDR1 and CDR2 from the germline V gene are SGHVS and FQNEAQ. CDR3 size: 16 residues. CDR3 nucleotide sequence: TGTGCCAGCAGCTTAGCTGCACTAGGCGATTCGGGTGAGCAGTTCTTC. It specifies CASSLAALGDSGEQFF.